This T cell receptor (beta chain) originates from a study of T cell responses to AZD1222 COVID-19 vaccine. Whole-study findings and limits: Spike-wide vaccine-associated CD4 TCRs dominated at 160-218 and 743-854.

This clone was recorded once. Its specificity is unknown. Repertoires were generated with immunoSEQ multiplex PCR, while TCRdb's copy carries only in-frame clones and drops some. The sample consists of about 110,000 clones, approximately 89% of them appearing once. Trimming stripped 10 bases from V and 5 bases from J, with 11 bases between. The germline V gene has CDR1 MNHEY and CDR2 SVGAGI. The CDR3 length is 11 residues. The receptor was isolated from an adult in good health. J is TRBJ1-2 and V is TRBV6-5, with D perhaps TRBD1 (5 bases). The starting material was peripheral blood, obtained on day 0 of AZD1222 vaccination. CDR3 residues: CATRQRYGYTF. As DNA, the CDR3 is TGTGCCACCCGACAGAGATATGGCTACACCTTC.